Presented here are 8 T cell receptor beta chains from one specimen sequenced in a study of T-cell reconstitution after alpha-beta-depleted transplantation in children. As it was prepared, the TCRbeta library received unique molecular identifiers. TCRdb used MiXCR to reprocess the PCR reads, holding one entry per CDR3 protein. The sample lists about 610,000 distinct CDR3 sequences, under 12% occurring once. Material: PBMCs from the stem cell graft donor, obtained from the stem cell graft. Receptors were obtained from a human donor who donated a stem cell graft to a child with acute myeloid leukemia.

V usage is TRBV5-5 and J usage is TRBJ1-1; D call uncertain. The V end was cut by 0 bases, the J end by 4 bases, with 13 bases between. The CDR3 loop spans 15 amino acids. CDR1 is SGHKS and CDR2 is YYEKEE in the germline V gene (reference sequence). The CDR3 coding sequence is TGTGCCAGCAGCTTGGTGGGAGAGGGTGGCACTGAAGCTTTCTTT. Its translation is CASSLVGEGGTEAFF.

This clonotype has just a few counts. V gene TRBV4-3 combines with J gene TRBJ2-5, with 7 bases aligning to TRBD2. Germline V lookup: CDR1 LGHNA, CDR2 YSLEER. V trimming: 0 bases; J trimming: 5 bases; junction bases outside the gene matches: 15. The CDR3 has 18 amino acids. In DNA form, the CDR3 reads TGCGCCAGCAGCCAAGAATCGGTATTGACTAGCAATTGGGAGACCCAGTACTTC. Translating it yields CASSQESVLTSNWETQYF.

The chain employs TRBV20-1 and TRBJ2-4; D possibly corresponds to TRBD1 (5 bases). V lost 5 bases to trimming and J lost 0 bases, with 17 bases between them. CDR1 is DFQATT and CDR2 is SNEGSKA in the germline V gene (reference sequence). The CDR3 is 16 amino acids. The CDR3 loop reads CSASAPGLLAKNIQYF. The CDR3 region has the DNA TGCAGTGCTTCCGCCCCAGGGTTACTAGCCAAAAACATTCAGTACTTC.

V gene TRBV6-6 combines with J gene TRBJ2-3; 10 positions match TRBD2. Unmatched junction bases numbered 3, after V lost 10 bases and J lost 5 bases. Germline V gene lookup returns CDR1 MNHNY and CDR2 SVGAGI (reference sequence). The CDR3 is 12 residues long. The CDR3 is CATSGRGDTQYF. In nucleotides, the CDR3 is TGTGCCACTAGCGGGAGAGGAGATACGCAGTATTTT.

Ten or more counts support this clonotype. This chain uses TRBV20-1 with TRBJ1-6; TRBD1 agrees at 8 bases. The trim removed 3 bases at V and 7 bases at J, leaving 11 bases unmatched. The germline V gene encodes CDR1 DFQATT and CDR2 SNEGSKA (reference sequence). This CDR3 is 16 amino acids long. CDR3 loop: CSASSIGTGGNSPLHF. The CDR3 bases are TGCAGTGCTAGCTCGATCGGGACAGGAGGCAATTCACCCCTCCACTTT.

This chain links TRBV5-1 with TRBJ2-5, with a possible D match to TRBD1 (5 bases). Trimming took 4 bases from V and 0 from J, leaving 10 bases between them. Germline V gene sequence: CDR1 SGHRS, CDR2 YFSETQ. The CDR3 totals 14 residues. The CDR3 bases are TGCGCCAGCAGCAGGAAGGGGAACCAAGAGACCCAGTACTTC. It is translated as CASSRKGNQETQYF.

The rearrangement links TRBV14 to TRBJ2-1; 10 bases are a match to TRBD2. Per the germline V gene, CDR1 is SGHDN and CDR2 is FVKESK. CDR3 length: 15 residues. V was pared by 4 bases and J by 9 bases, with 9 bases of the junction left unmatched. This chain's CDR3 is CASSRRLAGAGEQFF. CDR3 DNA: TGTGCCAGCAGCCGGCGGCTAGCGGGAGCGGGTGAGCAGTTCTTC.

J is TRBJ2-5 and V is TRBV4-3; D may be TRBD2 (6 bases). The CDR3 consists of 15 residues. Germline CDR1 reads LGHNA; CDR2 reads YSLEER. V was cut by 6 bases and J by 4 bases, with 18 bases left in between. CDR3 in amino acids: CASRRSLAVRETQYF. For the CDR3, the DNA is TGCGCCAGCAGGCGATCACTAGCCGTCCGAGAGACCCAGTACTTC.